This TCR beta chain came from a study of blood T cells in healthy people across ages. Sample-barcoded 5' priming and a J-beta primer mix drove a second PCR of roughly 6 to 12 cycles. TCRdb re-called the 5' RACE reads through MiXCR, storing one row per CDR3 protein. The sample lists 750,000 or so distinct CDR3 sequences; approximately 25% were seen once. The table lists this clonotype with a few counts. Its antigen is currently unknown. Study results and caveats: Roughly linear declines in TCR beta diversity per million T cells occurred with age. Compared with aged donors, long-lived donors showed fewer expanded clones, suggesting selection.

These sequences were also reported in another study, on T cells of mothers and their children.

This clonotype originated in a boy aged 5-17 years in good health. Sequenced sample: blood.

DNA for the CDR3: TGCGCCAGCAGCCAATTTCCGGGACTAGCGGGAGATGAGCAGTACTTC. As protein: CASSQFPGLAGDEQYF. The chain recombines TRBV4-1 with TRBJ2-7, with 14 bases identical to TRBD2. After removal of 2 bases from V and 7 bases from J, the junction contained 7 bases not matched to a gene. There are 16 residues in the CDR3. The V gene's germline CDR1 is MGHRA and CDR2 YSYEKL.